The rows below give T cell receptor beta chains drawn from one sample of a study of T-cell reconstitution after alpha-beta-depleted transplantation in children. TCRdb re-analysed the PCR reads in MiXCR, keeping a single row per CDR3 protein. The sample consists of about 200,000 distinct CDR3 sequences, about 6.6% of them appearing once. The specimen was PBMCs, collected before TCRalphabeta/CD19-depleted stem cell transplant. The receptor set was obtained from a boy between 2 and 10 years old with acute lymphoblastic leukemia, due to receive a stem cell transplant. Each CDR3 is given with its conserved first and last residue. Each record gives: clone size, D gene, J gene, V gene, CDR3 protein, CDR3 DNA. D genes are given only for firm matches. Size tells how often a clone was seen (once, few, many) or the class of an expanded clone, and some rows leave it out.

size: many; D: NA; J: TRBJ1-1; V: TRBV29-1; CDR3: CSVFTGRMNTEAFF; DNA: TGCAGCGTTTTCACCGGACGTATGAACACTGAAGCTTTCTTT
size: few; D: NA; J: TRBJ1-1; V: TRBV14; CDR3: CASSHLQNMNTEAFF; DNA: TGTGCCAGCAGCCACCTACAGAACATGAACACTGAAGCTTTCTTT
size: NA; D: TRBD1; J: TRBJ1-1; V: TRBV12-3/TRBV12-4; CDR3: CASSSRGLEAFF; DNA: TGTGCCAGCAGTAGCAGGGGGCTGGAAGCTTTCTTT
size: NA; D: TRBD1; J: TRBJ2-7; V: TRBV4-1; CDR3: CASSPDPQGIVVYEQYF; DNA: TGCGCCAGCAGCCCAGATCCACAGGGGATCGTAGTCTACGAGCAGTACTTC
size: many; D: TRBD2; J: TRBJ2-5; V: TRBV20-1; CDR3: CSATSGRAETQYF; DNA: TGCAGTGCTACTAGCGGGAGGGCCGAGACCCAGTACTTC
size: many; D: NA; J: TRBJ2-5; V: TRBV7-2; CDR3: CASSLVGDHGIF; DNA: TGTGCCAGCAGCTTAGTGGGTGATCATGGGATCTTC
size: NA; D: NA; J: TRBJ1-5; V: TRBV5-5; CDR3: CASSLAVRGQVSNQPQHF; DNA: TGTGCCAGCAGCTTGGCTGTGCGGGGGCAGGTCAGCAATCAGCCCCAGCATTTT
size: many; D: NA; J: TRBJ2-5; V: TRBV5-6; CDR3: CASSPGSRGLQETQYF; DNA: TGTGCCAGCAGCCCAGGATCAAGGGGCCTCCAAGAGACCCAGTACTTC
size: NA; D: NA; J: TRBJ2-5; V: TRBV7-7; CDR3: CASSLGTLQETQYF; DNA: TGTGCTAGCAGCTTAGGGACCCTTCAAGAGACCCAGTACTTC
size: many; D: TRBD2; J: TRBJ2-1; V: TRBV7-2; CDR3: CASTLRGTSTSNEQFF; DNA: TGTGCCAGCACTCTTCGGGGGACTAGTACCTCGAATGAGCAGTTCTTC
size: many; D: NA; J: TRBJ2-7; V: TRBV7-2; CDR3: CASSVQGGYEQYF; DNA: TGTGCCAGCAGCGTCCAGGGTGGCTACGAGCAGTACTTC
size: NA; D: TRBD1; J: TRBJ2-3; V: TRBV9; CDR3: CASSVGTGSSTDTQYF; DNA: TGTGCCAGCAGCGTGGGGACAGGATCGTCAACAGATACGCAGTATTTT
size: NA; D: NA; J: TRBJ1-6; V: TRBV20-1; CDR3: CSARGVLGENPWRGPLHF; DNA: TGCAGTGCTAGAGGGGTCTTAGGGGAGAACCCCTGGCGAGGACCCCTCCACTTT
size: many; D: NA; J: TRBJ2-2; V: TRBV7-9; CDR3: CASSPRGTINTGELFF; DNA: TGTGCCAGCAGCCCCCGCGGGACCATTAACACCGGGGAGCTGTTTTTT
size: many; D: TRBD1; J: TRBJ2-2; V: TRBV6-2/TRBV6-3; CDR3: CASSYGLQGWTGELFF; DNA: TGTGCCAGCAGTTACGGTCTACAGGGGTGGACCGGGGAGCTGTTTTTT
size: many; D: NA; J: TRBJ2-1; V: TRBV5-6; CDR3: CASSRSDIWDYNEQFF; DNA: TGTGCCAGCAGCCGATCGGACATCTGGGACTACAATGAGCAGTTCTTC
size: many; D: TRBD1; J: TRBJ2-1; V: TRBV5-1; CDR3: CASSLMAGTGANEQFF; DNA: TGCGCCAGCAGCTTGATGGCCGGGACAGGGGCCAATGAGCAGTTCTTC
size: many; D: TRBD2; J: TRBJ2-7; V: TRBV6-5; CDR3: CASSFLAGGAYEQYF; DNA: TGTGCCAGCAGTTTTCTGGCGGGGGGCGCCTACGAGCAGTACTTC
size: many; D: TRBD1; J: TRBJ2-5; V: TRBV24-1; CDR3: CATSDPDRSYQETQYF; DNA: TGTGCCACCAGTGACCCGGACAGGAGTTACCAAGAGACCCAGTACTTC
size: NA; D: NA; J: TRBJ2-3; V: TRBV20-1; CDR3: CSARDSRRTLGADTQYF; DNA: TGCAGTGCTAGAGATTCCCGGCGAACTCTCGGGGCAGATACGCAGTATTTT
size: many; D: NA; J: TRBJ2-7; V: TRBV28; CDR3: CASSLLGVEQYF; DNA: TGTGCCAGCAGTTTACTGGGGGTCGAGCAGTACTTC
size: few; D: TRBD2; J: TRBJ2-1; V: TRBV20-1; CDR3: CSARNLADFYNEQFF; DNA: TGCAGTGCTAGAAATCTAGCGGACTTCTACAATGAGCAGTTCTTC
size: many; D: TRBD1; J: TRBJ2-1; V: TRBV20-1; CDR3: CSAQGQNNEQFF; DNA: TGCAGTGCGCAGGGACAGAACAATGAGCAGTTCTTC
size: many; D: TRBD1; J: TRBJ2-3; V: TRBV7-2; CDR3: CASSFPRGRNSQGADTQYF; DNA: TGTGCCAGCAGCTTTCCCAGGGGGCGCAATTCTCAAGGCGCAGATACGCAGTATTTT
size: few; D: NA; J: TRBJ1-4; V: TRBV12-3/TRBV12-4; CDR3: CASSLAGLEKLFF; DNA: TGTGCCAGCAGTTTAGCGGGACTTGAAAAACTGTTTTTT
size: many; D: NA; J: TRBJ2-1; V: TRBV20-1; CDR3: CSARDPGVVNEQFF; DNA: TGCAGTGCTAGAGATCCGGGAGTAGTCAATGAGCAGTTCTTC
size: many; D: NA; J: TRBJ2-7; V: TRBV20-1; CDR3: CSAKQRAYEQYF; DNA: TGCAGTGCTAAGCAGCGGGCCTACGAGCAGTACTTC
size: few; D: NA; J: TRBJ2-7; V: TRBV5-1; CDR3: CASTLADEQYF; DNA: TGCGCCAGCACCCTTGCGGACGAGCAGTACTTC
size: NA; D: NA; J: TRBJ2-1; V: TRBV10-3; CDR3: CAVTPGGSLEQFF; DNA: TGTGCCGTGACCCCAGGGGGGTCGCTCGAGCAGTTCTTC
size: NA; D: NA; J: TRBJ2-5; V: TRBV6-5; CDR3: CASRGGEWETQYF; DNA: TGTGCCAGCAGGGGTGGGGAGTGGGAGACCCAGTACTTC
size: many; D: NA; J: TRBJ2-7; V: TRBV12-3/TRBV12-4; CDR3: CASSLDDYEQYF; DNA: TGTGCCAGCAGTTTGGATGACTACGAGCAGTACTTC
size: many; D: NA; J: TRBJ2-7; V: TRBV28; CDR3: CASSAGSSLYEQYF; DNA: TGTGCCAGCAGTGCAGGGTCTTCCCTCTACGAGCAGTACTTC
size: NA; D: NA; J: TRBJ1-4; V: TRBV3-1; CDR3: CASSQIGEGTNEKLFF; DNA: TGTGCCAGCAGCCAGATTGGCGAAGGGACTAATGAAAAACTGTTTTTT
size: many; D: NA; J: TRBJ2-1; V: TRBV5-1; CDR3: CASSLVANEQFF; DNA: TGCGCCAGCAGCTTGGTAGCGAATGAGCAGTTCTTC
size: many; D: NA; J: TRBJ2-5; V: TRBV5-1; CDR3: CASRGAETQYF; DNA: TGCGCCAGCAGGGGGGCAGAGACCCAGTACTTC